This TCR beta chain was retrieved from a study of technical replicates of blood from several donors. Assay used: immunoSEQ multiplex PCR; TCRdb lists only in-frame clones, some missing. The table lists approximately 92,000 clones, 95% of them singletons. This CDR3 is 14 amino acids long. V lost 4 bases and J 4 bases, leaving 13 bases between the germline ends. Germline-derived CDR1 and CDR2 are GTSNPN and SVGIG (reference sequence). The sequence derives from a human donor in good health. The chain has TRBV30 and TRBJ1-4; TRBD1 is a possible D gene (5 bases). The specimen was T cells isolated from PBMCs. The CDR3: CAWNDGTLNEKLFF. The DNA for the CDR3 is TGTGCCTGGAACGACGGGACTCTTAATGAAAAACTGTTTTTT.